These 27 T cell receptor beta chains share one sample of origin, sequenced in a study of T cell responses to AZD1222 COVID-19 vaccine. TCRdb's copy holds only in-frame clones and misses some; the assay was immunoSEQ multiplex PCR. The data show some 60,000 clones, around 80% seen once. The sequencing here drew on peripheral blood, taken 28 days after the second AZD1222 dose. Receptors were obtained from an adult who received the AZD1222 COVID-19 vaccine.

V usage is TRBV2 and J usage is TRBJ1-5; possibly TRBD1 for D (5 bases). CDR1 is SNHLY and CDR2 is FYNNEI in the germline V gene. The CDR3 has 16 amino acids. With 3 bases removed from V and 6 bases from J, the gap between germline ends came to 18 bases. The CDR3 DNA sequence: TGTGCCAGCAGTGATTTGGTGGGGGGGTCGACTCAGCCCCAGCATTTT. It codes for CASSDLVGGSTQPQHF.

This chain connects TRBV20-1 to TRBJ1-2; D not certain. The CDR3 is 10 amino acids. V shed 6 bases and J shed 0 bases, with 2 bases lying between them. CDR1 and CDR2 from the germline V gene are DFQATT and SNEGSKA (reference sequence). CDR3 loop: CSAPNYGYTF. CDR3 sequence (DNA): TGCAGTGCCCCTAACTATGGCTACACCTTC.

This sequence joins TRBV5-1 and TRBJ2-7; possible D gene TRBD1, 6 bases. The germline V gene has CDR1 SGHRS and CDR2 YFSETQ. This CDR3 comprises 14 residues. V lost 0 bases and J 5 bases, leaving 12 bases between the germline ends. CDR3 amino acids: CASSLGDRTHEQYF. The CDR3 DNA reads as TGCGCCAGCAGCTTGGGAGACAGGACACACGAGCAGTACTTC.

The V call is TRBV30, the J call TRBJ2-5, with D possibly matching TRBD2 (7 bases). The CDR3 consists of 15 residues. CDR1 and CDR2 from the germline V gene are GTSNPN and SVGIG (reference sequence). V lost 4 bases and J 6 bases, leaving 21 bases between the germline ends. The CDR3 region has the DNA TGTGCCTGGACCCGATTGGGGGGGGCCAGCCAGACCCAGTACTTC. The encoded protein is CAWTRLGGASQTQYF.

The sample holds a few counts of this clone. This CDR3 is also generated by other DNA sequences in the sample. The chain couples TRBV25-1 to TRBJ2-3, with D perhaps matching TRBD2 (6 bases). The length of the CDR3 is 14 residues. Per germline, CDR1 MGHDK and CDR2 SYGVNS. V was trimmed by 1 base and J by 3 bases, leaving 8 bases between them. CDR3 DNA: TGTGCCAGCAGTGAATCTGGGGGGACAGATACGCAGTATTTT. Translation gives CASSESGGTDTQYF.

The chain combines TRBV3-1 (or the pseudogene TRBV3-2) with TRBJ1-1; D call uncertain. The CDR3 covers 14 residues. Germline V CDR1 and CDR2: LGHDT, YNNKEL (reference sequence). The V gene lost 1 base and the J gene lost 6 bases, with 12 bases spanning the gap. CDR3 protein: CASSQVPDSAEAFF. In nucleotides, the CDR3 is TGTGCCAGCAGCCAAGTTCCGGACTCCGCTGAAGCTTTCTTT.

The gene calls are TRBV3-1 (or the pseudogene TRBV3-2) and TRBJ2-7; the match to TRBD1 covers 9 bases. This CDR3 has 15 residues. With 3 bases clipped from V and 5 bases from J, the junction kept 8 bases outside the gene matches. Germline loops: CDR1 LGHDT, CDR2 YNNKEL (reference sequence). The CDR3 region has the DNA TGTGCCAGCAGCCAGACTGGACAGGGGTCCCACGAGCAGTACTTC. Amino acid sequence: CASSQTGQGSHEQYF.

The chain has TRBV7-8 and TRBJ1-3; 7 nucleotides agree with TRBD1. Unmatched junction bases numbered 8, after V lost 5 bases and J lost 4 bases. Germline loops: CDR1 SGHVS, CDR2 FQNEAQ. The CDR3 is 15 amino acids. The CDR3 DNA reads TGTGCCAGCAGCCCCCCCGGGACAGTCGGAAACACCATATATTTT. Its translation: CASSPPGTVGNTIYF.

This clone showed up just once. The chain has TRBV27 and TRBJ2-1, with D maybe TRBD1 (5 bases). Trimming left V 7 bases short and J 1 base short, with 17 bases between. The length of the CDR3 is 16 residues. Germline CDR1 is MNHEY and CDR2 is SMNVEV (reference sequence). The CDR3 here is CASTANWGPSYNEQFF. In nucleotides, the CDR3 is TGTGCCAGCACCGCGAATTGGGGCCCTTCCTACAATGAGCAGTTCTTC.

This chain connects TRBV29-1 to TRBJ1-2; possible D gene TRBD1, 6 bases. Germline V gives CDR1 SQVTM, CDR2 ANQGSEA. This CDR3 is 14 amino acids long. Trimming shortened V by 2 bases and J by 8 bases, and 18 bases separated the two germline ends. The CDR3 DNA reads as TGCAGCGTTGAACGGGGTCAGGGGCTCGGGGGCTACACCTTC. Amino acid sequence: CSVERGQGLGGYTF.

This chain uses TRBV7-3 with TRBJ2-1, with D maybe TRBD1 (6 bases). Trimming shortened V by 1 base and J by 10 bases, and 14 bases separated the two germline ends. The length of the CDR3 is 14 residues. The germline V gene has CDR1 SGHTA and CDR2 FQGTGA. CDR3 protein: CASSLIPGVGEQFF. The CDR3 nucleotides are TGTGCCAGCAGCTTAATTCCAGGGGTAGGCGAGCAGTTCTTC.

The chain recombines TRBV12-5 with TRBJ2-7; D is undetermined. The CDR3 is made up of 14 amino acids. V was trimmed by 6 bases and J by 2 bases, leaving 14 bases between them. Germline V lookup: CDR1 LGHNT, CDR2 FRNRAP. Here the CDR3 reads CASGLDLPPYEQYF. CDR3 DNA: TGTGCTAGTGGCCTGGACCTTCCTCCCTACGAGCAGTACTTC.

This clone has only one observation. The rearrangement links TRBV13 to TRBJ2-5, with a possible D match to TRBD1 (5 bases). CDR1 is PRHDT and CDR2 is FYEKMQ in the germline V gene (reference sequence). V dropped 3 bases and J dropped 1 base, with 6 bases sitting between them. The CDR3 covers 13 residues. The CDR3 protein is CASSFRGQETQYF. Here the CDR3 DNA reads TGTGCCAGCAGCTTTAGGGGCCAAGAGACCCAGTACTTC.

This chain uses TRBV11-2 with TRBJ1-1, with TRBD1 as a possible D gene (5 bases). CDR3 size: 14 residues. Deletions cut 1 base from V and 0 bases from J, with 6 bases between. Germline V gene sequence: CDR1 SGHAT, CDR2 FQNNGV. The DNA of the CDR3 is TGTGCCAGCAGCTTAGCGGGGGTGAACACTGAAGCTTTCTTT. Residues: CASSLAGVNTEAFF.

The chain has TRBV10-3 and TRBJ2-2; 8 positions agree with TRBD2. Trimming cost V 6 bases and J 6 bases; bases outside gene matches: 6. This CDR3 spans 14 amino acids. Germline-derived CDR1 and CDR2 are ENHRY and SYGVKD. Written as DNA, the CDR3 is TGTGCCATCAGCCCGGGGGGGCTAGCCGGGGAGCTGTTTTTT. Encoded protein: CAISPGGLAGELFF.

The chain combines TRBV5-6 with TRBJ1-2; D possibly corresponds to TRBD1 (5 bases). The CDR3 extends over 14 amino acids. Trimming removed 0 bases from V and 8 bases from J, with 14 bases in between. Per germline, CDR1 SGHDT and CDR2 YYEEEE. The CDR3 bases are TGTGCCAGCAGCTTGGAACGGAGGGGTGAGGGCTACACCTTC. This codes for CASSLERRGEGYTF. Complete variable domain (other parts from reference TRBV5-6 and TRBJ1-2): DAGVTQSPTHLIKTRGQQVTLRCSPKSGHDTVSWYQQALGQGPQFIFQYYEEEERQRGNFPDRFSGHQFPNYSSELNVNALLLGDSALYLCASSLERRGEGYTFGSGTRLTVV.

The CDR3 bases are TGTGCCAGCAGTGAAAACCCCAGCGGGGCAGGCTACCAAGAGACCCAGTACTTC. It specifies CASSENPSGAGYQETQYF. The chain recombines TRBV6-1 with TRBJ2-5; 7 bases match TRBD2. Germline V gene lookup returns CDR1 MNHNS and CDR2 SASEGT. The CDR3 contains 18 residues. V was pared by 2 bases and J by 0 bases, with 12 bases of the junction left unmatched.

This sequence joins TRBV7-9 and TRBJ1-2; D is undetermined. Germline V gene lookup returns CDR1 SEHNR and CDR2 FQNEAQ (reference sequence). The CDR3 is 15 residues long. The ends were cut back, 0 bases at V and 3 bases at J, with 11 bases in the middle. CDR3 DNA: TGTGCCAGCAGCTTAGCTGGTCGGGGAGACTATGGCTACACCTTC. Its protein product is CASSLAGRGDYGYTF.

Only a few counts were recorded for this clone. V is TRBV7-9 and J is TRBJ1-1; unclear D gene. This CDR3 has 12 residues. The V end lost 5 bases, the J end lost 11 bases, and 15 bases lay between the germline ends. The germline CDR1 and CDR2 sequences are SEHNR and FQNEAQ (reference sequence). CDR3 DNA: TGTGCCAGCAGCGCGCAAAAGGGAACGGCTTTCTTT. Amino acids: CASSAQKGTAFF.

This chain connects TRBV11-3 to TRBJ1-1; no firm D call. The CDR3 has 13 residues. The V end lost 3 bases, the J end lost 0 bases, and 5 bases lay between the germline ends. The germline V gene has CDR1 SGHNT and CDR2 YENEEA. The CDR3 DNA follows: TGTGCCAGCAGCTTTTCTATGAACACTGAAGCTTTCTTT. This codes for CASSFSMNTEAFF.

This chain uses TRBV7-9 with TRBJ2-7; no firm D call. The germline CDR1 and CDR2 sequences are SEHNR and FQNEAQ (reference sequence). Trimming shortened V by 5 bases and J by 3 bases, and 17 bases separated the two germline ends. There are 15 residues in the CDR3. Here the CDR3 DNA reads TGTGCCAGCAGCCCGAGCTCAGGCCGAGGCTACGAGCAGTACTTC. Its protein product is CASSPSSGRGYEQYF.

The CDR3 sequence: CAWSVWDFATDTQYF. CDR3 nucleotide sequence: TGTGCCTGGAGTGTATGGGATTTCGCCACAGATACGCAGTATTTT. This chain uses TRBV30 with TRBJ2-3, with unresolved D. The CDR3 length is 15 residues. V shed 0 bases and J shed 2 bases, with 12 bases lying between them. In germline, CDR1 is GTSNPN, CDR2 SVGIG (reference sequence).

This chain joins TRBV19 and TRBJ1-5; TRBD1 might be the D (6 bases). Germline loops: CDR1 LNHDA, CDR2 SQIVND (reference sequence). This CDR3 spans 14 amino acids. The ends were cut back, 9 bases at V and 2 bases at J, with 14 bases in the middle. The CDR3 loop reads CASPAGGGNQPQHF. The CDR3 DNA reads as TGTGCCAGCCCCGCGGGGGGCGGCAATCAGCCCCAGCATTTT.

This chain connects TRBV5-1 to TRBJ2-7; TRBD1 or TRBD2 may be the D gene (5 bases each). Germline V gene sequence: CDR1 SGHRS, CDR2 YFSETQ. This CDR3 region has 13 residues. V lost 2 bases to trimming and J lost 3 bases, with 9 bases between them. CDR3 loop: CASSFPGGYEQYF. The CDR3 DNA is TGCGCCAGCAGCTTCCCTGGGGGCTACGAGCAGTACTTC.

The chain uses TRBV5-5 and TRBJ1-2; D is uncertain. V lost 0 bases and J lost 8, with 8 bases in between. CDR3 length: 12 residues. The germline V gene has CDR1 SGHKS and CDR2 YYEKEE (reference sequence). CDR3 nucleotide sequence: TGTGCCAGCAGCTTGGTAGGGTACGGCTACACCTTC. The encoded protein is CASSLVGYGYTF.

This rearrangement joins TRBV21-1 to TRBJ2-2; the table assigns TRBD1, which was not confirmed against the DNA. TRBV21-1 is annotated as a pseudogene. This CDR3 is built from 15 residues. The CDR3 is CTLSTPQGITGELFF. In DNA form, the CDR3 reads TGTACCCTTTCAACCCCGCAGGGTATCACCGGGGAGCTGTTTTTT.

The V gene is TRBV5-4, the J gene TRBJ2-7; 7 bases map to TRBD2. Unmatched junction bases numbered 0, after V lost 0 bases and J lost 3 bases. Germline V gene data show CDR1 as SGHNT and CDR2 as YYREEE (reference sequence). The CDR3 extends over 13 amino acids. CDR3 sequence (DNA): TGTGCCAGCAGCTTGGGGGGGGGCTACGAGCAGTACTTC. Translated, it gives CASSLGGGYEQYF.